This T cell receptor (beta chain) appears in the sequencing data of a study of cytomegalovirus exposure and HLA in healthy donors. Points from the study as a whole: Owing to their indistinguishability, certain V segments, notably TRBV6-2 and TRBV6-3, were excluded.

Primers: 60 Vbeta forward and 13 Jbeta reverse. Profiling relied on immunoSEQ multiplex PCR, and the TCRdb table lists in-frame clones only, not all of them. In the table there are about 140,000 clones, 78% of which are singletons. Trimming cost V 2 bases and J 3 bases; bases outside gene matches: 11. Germline loops: CDR1 SGHVS, CDR2 FNYEAQ. The CDR3 extends over 17 amino acids. This clone showed up just a few times. What it binds is unknown. This sequence joins TRBV7-6 and TRBJ2-5, with TRBD2 identical over 8 bases. Sequenced input: PBMCs. The TCR was taken from a male donor in good health and CMV-seronegative. CDR3 nucleotides: TGTGCCAGCAGCTTACCTGAGAATAGCGGGGAAAAAGAGACCCAGTACTTC. Translation gives CASSLPENSGEKETQYF. Full variable domain (outside the CDR3, taken from reference TRBV7-6 and TRBJ2-5): GAGVSQSPRYKVTKRGQDVALRCDPISGHVSLYWYRQALGQGPEFLTYFNYEAQQDKSGLPNDRFSAERPEGSISTLTIQRTEQRDSAMYRCASSLPENSGEKETQYFGPGTRLLVL.